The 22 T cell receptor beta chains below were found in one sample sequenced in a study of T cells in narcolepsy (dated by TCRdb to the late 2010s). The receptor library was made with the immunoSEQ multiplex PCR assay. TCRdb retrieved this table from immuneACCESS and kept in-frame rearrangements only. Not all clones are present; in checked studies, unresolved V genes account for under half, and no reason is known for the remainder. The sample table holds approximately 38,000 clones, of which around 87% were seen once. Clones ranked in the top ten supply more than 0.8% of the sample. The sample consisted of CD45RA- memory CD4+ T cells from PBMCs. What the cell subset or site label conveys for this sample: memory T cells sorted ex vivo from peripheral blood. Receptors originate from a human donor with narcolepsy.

The CDR3 sequence: CASSEPLFPGTSGGTDTQYF. The DNA for the CDR3 is TGTGCCAGCAGTGAACCCCTATTCCCTGGGACTAGCGGGGGCACAGATACGCAGTATTTT. J is TRBJ2-3 and V is TRBV2; TRBD2 matches at 13 bases. In germline, CDR1 is SNHLY, CDR2 FYNNEI. The CDR3 is 20 residues long. J gave up 1 base and V 2 bases, and 12 bases lay outside the gene matches.

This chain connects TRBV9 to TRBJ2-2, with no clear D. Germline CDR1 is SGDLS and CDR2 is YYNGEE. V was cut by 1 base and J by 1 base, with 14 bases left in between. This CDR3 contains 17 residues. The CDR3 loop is CASSVSRRGGNTGELFF. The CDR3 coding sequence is TGTGCCAGCAGCGTAAGCCGCCGTGGTGGGAACACCGGGGAGCTGTTTTTT. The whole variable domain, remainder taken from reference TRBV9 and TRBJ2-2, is DSGVTQTPKHLITATGQRVTLRCSPRSGDLSVYWYQQSLDQGLQFLIQYYNGEERAKGNILERFSAQQFPDLHSELNLSSLELGDSALYFCASSVSRRGGNTGELFFGEGSRLTVL.

The CDR3 nucleotides read TGTGCCAGCAGAGGACTAGCGGGGTTCACAGATACGCAGTATTTT. Protein sequence: CASRGLAGFTDTQYF. The rearrangement links TRBV6-1 to TRBJ2-3, with 12 bases that match TRBD2. The CDR3 sequence is 15 residues long. With 6 bases clipped from V and 2 bases from J, the junction kept 3 bases outside the gene matches. CDR1 is MNHNS and CDR2 is SASEGT in the germline V gene.

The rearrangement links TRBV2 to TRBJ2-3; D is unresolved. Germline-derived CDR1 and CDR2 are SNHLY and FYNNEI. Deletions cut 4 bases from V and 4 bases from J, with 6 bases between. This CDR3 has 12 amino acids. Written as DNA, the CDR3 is TGTGCCAGCAGTGCAATGCCAGATACGCAGTATTTT. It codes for CASSAMPDTQYF.

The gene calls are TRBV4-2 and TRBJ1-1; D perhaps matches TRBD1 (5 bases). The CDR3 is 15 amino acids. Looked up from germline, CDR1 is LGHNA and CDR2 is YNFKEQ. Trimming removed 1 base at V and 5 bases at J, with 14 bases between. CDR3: CASSQAAGRSTEAFF. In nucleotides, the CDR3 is TGTGCCAGCAGCCAAGCTGCAGGGCGAAGTACTGAAGCTTTCTTT.

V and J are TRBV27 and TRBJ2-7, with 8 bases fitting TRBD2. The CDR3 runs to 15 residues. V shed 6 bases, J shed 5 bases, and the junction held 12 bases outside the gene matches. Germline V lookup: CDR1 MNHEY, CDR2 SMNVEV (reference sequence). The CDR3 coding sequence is TGTGCCAGCAGACCGGGACTAGGTATTTGGCACGAGCAGTACTTC. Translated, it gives CASRPGLGIWHEQYF.

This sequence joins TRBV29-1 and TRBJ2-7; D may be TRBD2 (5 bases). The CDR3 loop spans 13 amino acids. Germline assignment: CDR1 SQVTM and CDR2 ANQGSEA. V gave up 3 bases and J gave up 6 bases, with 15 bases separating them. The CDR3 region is CSVERAVAGEQYF. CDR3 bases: TGCAGCGTTGAGCGGGCGGTTGCCGGCGAGCAGTACTTC.

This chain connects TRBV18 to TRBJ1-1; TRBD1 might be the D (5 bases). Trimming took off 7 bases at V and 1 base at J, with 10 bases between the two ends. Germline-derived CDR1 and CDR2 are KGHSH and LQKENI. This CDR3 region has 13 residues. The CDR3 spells CASFRQRNTEAFF. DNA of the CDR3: TGTGCCAGCTTCCGACAGAGGAACACTGAAGCTTTCTTT.

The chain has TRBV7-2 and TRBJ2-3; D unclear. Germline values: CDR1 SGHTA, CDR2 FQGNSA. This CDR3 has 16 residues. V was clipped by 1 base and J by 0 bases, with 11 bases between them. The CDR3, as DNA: TGTGCCAGCAGCTTAGGGCACGTAGCTAGCACAGATACGCAGTATTTT. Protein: CASSLGHVASTDTQYF.

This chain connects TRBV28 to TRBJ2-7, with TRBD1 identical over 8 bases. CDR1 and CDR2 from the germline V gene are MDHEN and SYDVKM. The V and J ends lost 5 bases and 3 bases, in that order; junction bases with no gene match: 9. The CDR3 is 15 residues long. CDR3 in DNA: TGTGCCAGCAGTCGGTTTCAGGGGGCCAGCTACGAGCAGTACTTC. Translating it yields CASSRFQGASYEQYF.

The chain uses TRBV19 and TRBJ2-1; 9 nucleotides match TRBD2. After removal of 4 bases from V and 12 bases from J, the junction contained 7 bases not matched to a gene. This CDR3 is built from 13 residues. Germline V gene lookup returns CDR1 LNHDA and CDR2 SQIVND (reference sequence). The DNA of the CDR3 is TGTGCCAGTAGTACAGGGACTAGCCGTGGGCAGTTCTTC. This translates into CASSTGTSRGQFF.

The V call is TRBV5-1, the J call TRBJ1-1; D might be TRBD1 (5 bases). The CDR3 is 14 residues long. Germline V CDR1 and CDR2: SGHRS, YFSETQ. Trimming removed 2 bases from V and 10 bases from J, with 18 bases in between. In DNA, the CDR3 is TGCGCCAGCAGCTTCACGACAGCCGATCCTGGAGCTTTCTTT. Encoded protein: CASSFTTADPGAFF.

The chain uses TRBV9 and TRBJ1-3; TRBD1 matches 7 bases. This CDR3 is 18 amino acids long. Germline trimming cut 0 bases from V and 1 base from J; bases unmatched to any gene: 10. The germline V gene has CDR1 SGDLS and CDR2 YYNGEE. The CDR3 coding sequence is TGTGCCAGCAGCGTAGGAGGCACAGGGGCAGGATCTGGAAACACCATATATTTT. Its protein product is CASSVGGTGAGSGNTIYF.

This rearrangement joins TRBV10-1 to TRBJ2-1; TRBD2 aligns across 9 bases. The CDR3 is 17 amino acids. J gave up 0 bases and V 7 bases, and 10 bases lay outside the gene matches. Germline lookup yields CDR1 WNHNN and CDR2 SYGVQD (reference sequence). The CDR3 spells CASKTLSGSLSYNEQFF. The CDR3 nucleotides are TGCGCCAGCAAAACCCTTAGCGGGAGTCTCTCCTACAATGAGCAGTTCTTC.

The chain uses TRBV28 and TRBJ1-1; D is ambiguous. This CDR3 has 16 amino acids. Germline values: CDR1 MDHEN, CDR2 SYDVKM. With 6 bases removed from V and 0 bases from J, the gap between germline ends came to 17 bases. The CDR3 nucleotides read TGTGCCAGCAGCCCCGCAAAACGAGCTTTGAACACTGAAGCTTTCTTT. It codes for CASSPAKRALNTEAFF.

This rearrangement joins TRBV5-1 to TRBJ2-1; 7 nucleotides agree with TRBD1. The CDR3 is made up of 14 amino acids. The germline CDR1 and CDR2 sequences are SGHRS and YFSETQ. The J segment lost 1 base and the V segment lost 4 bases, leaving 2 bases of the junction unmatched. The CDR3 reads CASSPDRSYNEQFF. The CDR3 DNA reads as TGCGCCAGCAGCCCGGACAGGTCCTACAATGAGCAGTTCTTC.

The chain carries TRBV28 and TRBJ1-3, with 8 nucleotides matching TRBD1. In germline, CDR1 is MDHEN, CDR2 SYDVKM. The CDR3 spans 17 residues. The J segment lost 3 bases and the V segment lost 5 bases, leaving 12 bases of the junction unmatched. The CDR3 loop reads CASSLRTGLQGGNTIYF. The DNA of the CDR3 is TGTGCCAGCAGTCTAAGGACAGGGCTCCAGGGTGGAAACACCATATATTTT.

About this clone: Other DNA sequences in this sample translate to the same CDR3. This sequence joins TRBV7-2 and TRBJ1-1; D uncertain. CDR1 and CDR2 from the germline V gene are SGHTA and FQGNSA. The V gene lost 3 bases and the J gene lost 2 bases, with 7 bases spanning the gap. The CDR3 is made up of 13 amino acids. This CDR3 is CASSFQSNTEAFF. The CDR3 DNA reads TGTGCCAGCAGCTTTCAATCTAACACTGAAGCTTTCTTT.

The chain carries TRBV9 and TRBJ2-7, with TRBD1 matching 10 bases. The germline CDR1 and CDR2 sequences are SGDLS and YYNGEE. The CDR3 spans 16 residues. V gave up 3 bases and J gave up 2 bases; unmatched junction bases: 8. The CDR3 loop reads CASSGGDRGEAYEQYF. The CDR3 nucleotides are TGTGCCAGCAGCGGAGGGGACAGGGGAGAGGCCTACGAGCAGTACTTC.

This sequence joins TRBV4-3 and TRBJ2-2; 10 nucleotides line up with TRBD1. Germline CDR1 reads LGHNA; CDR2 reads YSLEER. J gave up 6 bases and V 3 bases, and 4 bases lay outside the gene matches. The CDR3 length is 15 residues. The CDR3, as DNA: TGCGCCAGCAGCCATGGCGGACAGGGGGCCGGGGAGCTGTTTTTT. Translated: CASSHGGQGAGELFF.

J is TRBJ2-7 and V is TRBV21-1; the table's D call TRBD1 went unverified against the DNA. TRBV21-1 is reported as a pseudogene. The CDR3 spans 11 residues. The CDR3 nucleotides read TGTGCCAGCCCAGGGGGCAACGAGCAGTACTTC. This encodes CASPGGNEQYF.

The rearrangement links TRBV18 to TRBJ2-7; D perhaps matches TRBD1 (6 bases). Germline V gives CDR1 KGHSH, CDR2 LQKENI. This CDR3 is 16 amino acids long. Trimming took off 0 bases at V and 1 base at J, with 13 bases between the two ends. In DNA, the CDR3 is TGTGCCAGCTCACCACCTGGGCAGGGGATATCCTACGAGCAGTACTTC. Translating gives CASSPPGQGISYEQYF.